The clone carrying this T cell receptor beta chain occurred a few times. The source of the sample is a study of blood T cells in healthy people across ages. The individuals who served as donors were healthy Caucasians living in Russia, aged about 6 to 90. Each sample used at least 6.5 million PBMCs. Germline CDR1 is ENHRY and CDR2 is SYGVKD. This CDR3 comprises 15 residues. Deletions cut 4 bases from V and 4 bases from J, with 14 bases between. A J-beta primer mix and a sample-barcoded 5' primer were used in a second PCR of roughly 6 to 11 cycles. Each of the cDNA molecules was tagged by a template-switch adaptor with 12 random nucleotides. From the 5' RACE reads, TCRdb called clonotypes with MiXCR, one entry per CDR3 protein. The sample comprises around 990,000 distinct CDR3 sequences, less than 45% of which are singletons, and around 13% rests with the top ten.

The receptor was derived from a man between 18 and 29 years old in good health. Material for sequencing was blood. The J gene is TRBJ1-5, the V gene TRBV10-3, with a possible D match to TRBD1 (6 bases). The CDR3 here is CAISVSGQTNQPQHF. Here the CDR3 DNA reads TGTGCCATCAGTGTAAGTGGACAGACGAATCAGCCCCAGCATTTT.